The sequence of this TCR beta chain was determined in a study of low-dose radiotherapy and immunotherapy resistance in tumors. Alpha and beta chains were covered, as first-strand cDNA relied on TRAV- and TRBV-specific primers. Amplification, which lasted around 22 PCR cycles, used a constant-region primer and V-primer adapter to amplify TCRs. TCRdb re-called the reads through MiXCR, storing one row per CDR3 protein. The sample gives under 110,000 distinct CDR3 sequences, less than 25% of which show up once; approximately 4% is in the top ten. This clonotype was observed at least ten times. As for time point: after trial treatment. Treatment of the sample: LDRT plus nivolumab, ipilimumab, low-dose cyclophosphamide and aspirin (RACIN trial). The TCR was taken from a male donor with prostate cancer. The starting material was PBMCs, obtained after low-dose radiotherapy plus immunotherapy.

The CDR3 sequence is CASSPLFGGQGNTEAFF. The CDR3 bases are TGTGCCAGCTCACCACTCTTCGGGGGGCAGGGGAACACTGAAGCTTTCTTT. J is TRBJ1-1 and V is TRBV18; a weak D match, TRBD1 (6 bases). The V and J ends lost 1 base and 1 base respectively, with 16 bases between them. The CDR3 is 17 residues long. Germline assignment: CDR1 KGHSH and CDR2 LQKENI.